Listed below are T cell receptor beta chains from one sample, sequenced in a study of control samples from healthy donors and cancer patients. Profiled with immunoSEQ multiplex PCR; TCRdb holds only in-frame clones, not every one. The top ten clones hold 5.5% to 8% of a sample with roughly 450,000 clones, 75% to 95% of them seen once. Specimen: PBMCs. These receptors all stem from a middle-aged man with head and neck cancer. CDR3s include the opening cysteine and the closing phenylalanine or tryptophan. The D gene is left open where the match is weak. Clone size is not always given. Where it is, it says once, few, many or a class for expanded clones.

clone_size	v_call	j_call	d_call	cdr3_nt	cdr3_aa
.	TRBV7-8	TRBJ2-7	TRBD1	TGTGCCAGCAGCTTCCGGGACAGCCGAACCTACGAGCAGTACTTC	CASSFRDSRTYEQYF
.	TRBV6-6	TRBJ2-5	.	TGTGCCAGCAGTCTCTATCATGGAGAGACCCAGTACTTC	CASSLYHGETQYF
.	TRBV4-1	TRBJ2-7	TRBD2	TGCGCCAGCAGCCCAATAATAGGGGCGCAGCGGGAGGCCCCCTCCTACGAGCAGTACTTC	CASSPIIGAQREAPSYEQYF
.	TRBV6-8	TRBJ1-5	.	TGTGCCAGCAGTCTGGAGGCGGGGAGCAATCAGCCCCAGCATTTT	CASSLEAGSNQPQHF
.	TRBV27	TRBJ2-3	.	TGTGCCAGCAGTTTAAGCAGGAGCACAGATACGCAGTATTTT	CASSLSRSTDTQYF
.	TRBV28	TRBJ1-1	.	TGTGCCAGCAGACTAAGTATGGCGAACACTGAAGCTTTCTTT	CASRLSMANTEAFF
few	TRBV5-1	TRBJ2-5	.	TGCGCCAGCTGGGGGACCTATAGCGAGACCCAGTACTTC	CASWGTYSETQYF
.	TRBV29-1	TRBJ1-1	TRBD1	TGCAGCGTCATCCAGGGGGTGAACACTGAAGCTTTCTTT	CSVIQGVNTEAFF
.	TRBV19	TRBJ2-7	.	TGTGCCAGTAGTGGTACCGGGGGCCAGGACGAGCAGTACTTC	CASSGTGGQDEQYF
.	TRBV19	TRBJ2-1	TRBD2	TGTGCCAGTAGTACCCTTAGCGGGGGCTCCTACAATGAGCAGTTCTTC	CASSTLSGGSYNEQFF
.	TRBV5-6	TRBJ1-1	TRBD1	TGTGCCAGCAACAAGAGACAGGGGAACACTGAAGCTTTCTTT	CASNKRQGNTEAFF
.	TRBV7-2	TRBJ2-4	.	TGTGCCAGCAGCTCAGGGGCACTAGCCAAAAACATTCAGTACTTC	CASSSGALAKNIQYF
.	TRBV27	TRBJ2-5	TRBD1	TGTGCCAGCAGTGTCAGGGACAGATTGGGAGAGACCCAGTACTTC	CASSVRDRLGETQYF
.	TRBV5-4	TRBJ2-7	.	TGTGCCAGCAGCTTGGCAGGGACCACAGCTATCGGCCACGAGCAGTACTTC	CASSLAGTTAIGHEQYF
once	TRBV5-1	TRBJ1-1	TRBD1	TGCGCCAGCAGAGGGACAGGGCTAGAAGCTTTCTTT	CASRGTGLEAFF
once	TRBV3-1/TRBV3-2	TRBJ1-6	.	TGTGCCAGCAGCCAAGTTCTGGGGGTAAGGTCACCCCTCCACTTT	CASSQVLGVRSPLHF
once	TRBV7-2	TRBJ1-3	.	TGTGCCAGCAGCTTAGCGCGACCTGAGAACGCTGGAAACACCATATATTTT	CASSLARPENAGNTIYF
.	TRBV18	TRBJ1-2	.	TGTGCCAGCTCGGATGACGGCCCCTATGGCTACACCTTC	CASSDDGPYGYTF
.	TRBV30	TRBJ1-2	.	TGTGCCTGGAACAACCGGGCCGGTGGCTACACCTTC	CAWNNRAGGYTF
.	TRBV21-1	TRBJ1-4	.	TGTGCCAGCAGCAAAAATCGGGGCGACAGGGTTAATGAAAAACTGTTTTTT	CASSKNRGDRVNEKLFF
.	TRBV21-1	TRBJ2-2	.	TGTGCCAGCAGCAAAGCGCTCTTTAGTATCAGTGTTGGTAGGACGGGTCGAGGGACCGGGGAGCTGTTTTTT	CASSKALFSISVGRTGRGTGELFF
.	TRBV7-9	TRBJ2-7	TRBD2	TGTGCCAGCAGCATAGGGCCTAGCGGGATCTCCTACGAGCAGTACTTC	CASSIGPSGISYEQYF
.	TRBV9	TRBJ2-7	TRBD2	TGTGCCAGCAGCCCCCGGCGGGAGGGCAGCTCCTACGAGCAGTACTTC	CASSPRREGSSYEQYF
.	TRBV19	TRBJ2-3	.	TGTGCCAGTATGCGACTCGTTGGCGGGGATACGCAGTATTTT	CASMRLVGGDTQYF
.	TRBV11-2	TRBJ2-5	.	TGTGCCAGCAGTTTTACGCAAGAGACCCAGTACTTC	CASSFTQETQYF
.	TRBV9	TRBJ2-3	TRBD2	TGTGCCAGCAGCGCCCCCGGGACTAGCGGGGGGCCGGGATTAAGCACAGATACGCAGTATTTT	CASSAPGTSGGPGLSTDTQYF
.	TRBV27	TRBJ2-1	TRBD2	TGTGCCAGCGGTAGACTAGCGGGAGGGCCGATTGAGCAGTTCTTC	CASGRLAGGPIEQFF
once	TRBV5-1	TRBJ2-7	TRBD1	TGCGCCAGCAGCTACCCCGGGACAGGGTTCTACGAGCAGTACTTC	CASSYPGTGFYEQYF
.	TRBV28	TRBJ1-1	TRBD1	TGTGCCAGCAGTTGGCAGGGGGCGGGCACTGAAGCTTTCTTT	CASSWQGAGTEAFF
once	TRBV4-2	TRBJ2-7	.	TGTGCCAGCAGCCGGGACCATTCCGACGAGCAGTACTTC	CASSRDHSDEQYF
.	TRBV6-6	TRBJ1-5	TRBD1	TGTGCCAGCAGACGGACAGGGGGCGATCAGCCCCAGCATTTT	CASRRTGGDQPQHF
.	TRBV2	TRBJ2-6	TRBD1	TGTGCCAGCACCGGGACAGGGGCTGGGGCCAACGTCCTGACTTTC	CASTGTGAGANVLTF
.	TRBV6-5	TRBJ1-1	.	TGTGCCAGCAGCCAACAGGGGAACACTGAAGCTTTCTTT	CASSQQGNTEAFF
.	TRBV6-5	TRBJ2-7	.	TGTGCCAGCAGTTACCGAGGGGCTACCTACGAGCAGTACTTC	CASSYRGATYEQYF
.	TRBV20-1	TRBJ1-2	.	TGCAGTGCTAGTGTGTTTGGGGTTAACTATGGCTACACCTTC	CSASVFGVNYGYTF
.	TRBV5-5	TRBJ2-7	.	TGTGCCAGCAGCTTGGCCCGCTACGAGCAGTACTTC	CASSLARYEQYF
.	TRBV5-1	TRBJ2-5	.	TGCGCCAGCAGCTTCGGCGGAGAGACCCAGTACTTC	CASSFGGETQYF
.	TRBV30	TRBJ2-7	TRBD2	TGTGCCTGGAGTGTAACTAGCGGGAAATACGAGCAGTACTTC	CAWSVTSGKYEQYF
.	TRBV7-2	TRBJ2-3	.	TGTGCCAGCAGCTTAGAGGGTAGCGATACGCAGTATTTT	CASSLEGSDTQYF
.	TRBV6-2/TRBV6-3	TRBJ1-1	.	TGTGCCAGCAGTTCGACAGGGAACACTGAAGCTTTCTTT	CASSSTGNTEAFF
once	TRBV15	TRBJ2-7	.	TGTGCCACCAGCCAGAGTCGGGCCTCAAGCTCCTACGAGCAGTACTTC	CATSQSRASSSYEQYF
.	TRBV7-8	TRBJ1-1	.	TGTGCCAGCAGCCAACGTACGGAAGCTTTCTTT	CASSQRTEAFF
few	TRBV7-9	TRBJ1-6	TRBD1	TGTGCCAGCAGCGAGGGACAGGCGAATTCACCCCTCCACTTT	CASSEGQANSPLHF
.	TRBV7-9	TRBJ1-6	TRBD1	TGTGCCAGCAGCGGGACAGGGGACTATAATTCACCCCTCCACTTT	CASSGTGDYNSPLHF
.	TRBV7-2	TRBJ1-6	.	TGTGCCAGCAGCCCTCAGGGAGGCGCTGGTTCACCCCTCCACTTT	CASSPQGGAGSPLHF
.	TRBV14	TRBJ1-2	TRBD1	TGTGCCAGCAGCCTGACAGGGGGCAACTATGGCTACACCTTC	CASSLTGGNYGYTF
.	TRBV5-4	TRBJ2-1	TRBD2	TGTGCCAGCAGTAGTCCCGGGACTAGCGGGCGGAGTGAGCAGTTCTTC	CASSSPGTSGRSEQFF
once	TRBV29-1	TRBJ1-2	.	TGCAGCGTTGAAGAGACGGGACGCGGCTACACCTTC	CSVEETGRGYTF
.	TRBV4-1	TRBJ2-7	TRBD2	TGCGCCAGCAGCCAAGCTAGCGGCTACGAGCAGTACTTC	CASSQASGYEQYF
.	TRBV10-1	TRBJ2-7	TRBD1	TGCGCCAGCAGTGGGACAGGGGACGAGCAGTACTTC	CASSGTGDEQYF